The text below deals with one TCR beta chain. Its matching antigen is unknown. UMI-labeled 5' RACE yielded the TRB cDNA libraries. TCRdb re-called the 5' RACE reads, yielding one record per CDR3 amino acid sequence without DNA. The sample has roughly 80,000 distinct CDR3 sequences. Naive CD8+ T cells showed CD45RO-CCR7+CD27+CD95-. Germline V lookup: CDR1 LGHNA, CDR2 YNFKEQ. The length of the CDR3 is 14 residues. The record originates from a study of CXCR3-negative and CXCR3-positive naive CD8 T cells. Study results and limitations: Memory CD8+ cells showed much lower diversity, while both naive subsets displayed comparably high diversity. For CXCR3-positive naive cells, TRB CDR3s were more hydrophobic than those of CXCR3-negative naive cells.

The chain recombines TRBV4-2 with TRBJ1-1. This TCR was recovered from a human donor in good health. Some clones in this sample may be carry-over from other donors' samples. The sample consisted of naive CXCR3+ CD8+ T cells from blood. Subset described: CD45RO-CCR7+CD27+CD95- naive CD8+ T cells expressing CXCR3 (TNR3+). CDR3 region: CASSDGSMNTEAFF.